This T cell receptor beta chain emerged from a study of cytomegalovirus exposure and HLA in healthy donors. PCR amplification relied on 60 Vbeta primers (plus 13 Jbeta primers). Clones were sequenced by immunoSEQ multiplex PCR, and TCRdb holds only the in-frame ones, with some missing. The table shows some 130,000 clones, with 77% occurring only once. The length of the CDR3 is 16 residues. Per germline, CDR1 SGHDN and CDR2 FVKESK. The V and J ends lost 4 bases and 0 bases, in that order; junction bases with no gene match: 4. As regards this clone: Its antigen is unknown.

Findings and limits, study-wide: Across donors, sequencing depth was assumed by presence/absence analyses to be roughly uniform.

Sequencing input: PBMCs. This clonotype was sampled from a male donor in good health and CMV-seronegative. This sequence joins TRBV14 and TRBJ2-3, with 10 bases identical to TRBD2. The DNA of the CDR3 is TGTGCCAGCAGCCTTCTTAGCGGGGGGAGCACAGATACGCAGTATTTT. Residues: CASSLLSGGSTDTQYF.